The clone carrying this T cell receptor (beta chain) appeared many times. Its target is unknown. Each CDR3 protein gets one entry after TCRdb re-called the reads with MiXCR. The sample includes just over 300,000 distinct CDR3 sequences, 17% of them seen just once. This record comes from a study of T cell repertoires in cytomegalovirus infection. Study-wide results and limits: Cumulated frequencies of public TCR beta families served to identify carriers of CMV plus the relevant HLA. Clonotypes of TCR beta that were HLA-C-restricted and CMV-specific dominated the ex vivo response.

The sequence was collected from a human donor in good health (CMV status not recorded). Some clones in this sample may be carry-over from other donors' samples. Sequences were obtained from PBMCs.

In nucleotides, the CDR3 is TGTGCCAGCAGCTTACATAGGGTGACTGAAGCTTTCTTT. Translated, it gives CASSLHRVTEAFF. This chain connects TRBV7-2 to TRBJ1-1; no clear D gene. This CDR3 region has 13 residues. The V end was cut by 2 bases, the J end by 5 bases, with 9 bases between. The germline CDR1 and CDR2 sequences are SGHTA and FQGNSA.